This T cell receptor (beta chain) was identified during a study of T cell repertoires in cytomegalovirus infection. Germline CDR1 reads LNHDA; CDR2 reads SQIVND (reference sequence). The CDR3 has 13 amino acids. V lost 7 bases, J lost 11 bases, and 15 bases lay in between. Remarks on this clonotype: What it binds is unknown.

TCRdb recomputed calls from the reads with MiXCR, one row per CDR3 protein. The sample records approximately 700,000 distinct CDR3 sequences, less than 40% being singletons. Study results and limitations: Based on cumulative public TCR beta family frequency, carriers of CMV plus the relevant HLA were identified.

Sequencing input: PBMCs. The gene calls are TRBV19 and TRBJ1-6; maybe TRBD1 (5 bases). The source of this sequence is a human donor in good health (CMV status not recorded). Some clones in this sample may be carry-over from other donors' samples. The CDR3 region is CASTRDAYAPLHF. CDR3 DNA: TGTGCCAGTACCCGGGACGCTTACGCACCCCTCCACTTT. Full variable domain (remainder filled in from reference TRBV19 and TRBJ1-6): DGGITQSPKYLFRKEGQNVTLSCEQNLNHDAMYWYRQDPGQGLRLIYYSQIVNDFQKGDIAEGYSVSREKKESFPLTVTSAQKNPTAFYLCASTRDAYAPLHFGNGTRLTVT.